This T cell receptor beta chain was found in a study of early T cells in non-severe SARS-CoV-2 infection. On the study more broadly: Unpaired chains resulted from sequencing bulk RNA of unsorted whole blood. Study-wide results and limits: Matching results from VDJdb favored anti-spike CD8 responses, leaving private and CD4 specificities undetected.

Deletions cut 3 bases from V and 1 base from J, with 14 bases between. Germline CDR1 and CDR2: SNHLY and FYNNEI. The CDR3 covers 16 residues. This clonotype was counted only a few times. Its specificity is not known. Attachment of unique molecular identifiers to individual cDNA molecules was performed. Each CDR3 protein gets one entry after TCRdb re-called the 5' RACE reads with MiXCR. The sample includes about 89,000 distinct CDR3 sequences, about 15% of them seen just once. The source material was whole blood. This chain uses TRBV2 with TRBJ2-3, with D possibly TRBD2 on 5 matching bases. This sequence was found in an adult who was a healthcare worker with PCR-confirmed SARS-CoV-2 infection or an uninfected control (not recorded which). The chain's CDR3 is CASSDYTSLGTDTQYF. CDR3 coding DNA: TGTGCCAGCAGTGACTACACTAGTCTCGGCACAGATACGCAGTATTTT.